This T cell receptor beta chain was observed in a study of OX40 agonist ivuxolimab in advanced cancers. Regarding the study as a whole: By week 6 at 0.1 to 3.0 mg/kg, blood CD4+ and CD8+ T cells had expanded clonally.

This clone was picked up one time. The antigen is unknown. TCRdb keeps only in-frame clones here, not all; method: immunoSEQ multiplex PCR. The sample includes about 73,000 clones, around four fifths seen only once; the top ten take 2.4%. The germline gives CDR1 MNHNY, CDR2 SVGAGI (reference sequence). The CDR3 length is 13 residues. V was clipped by 8 bases and J by 4 bases; unmatched bases: 4. Material: CD4+ or CD8+ T cells sorted from blood, obtained in a trial of the OX40 agonist ivuxolimab. The TCR originated in an adult with an advanced solid tumor such as melanoma, head and neck, liver or kidney cancer. The chain recombines TRBV6-6 with TRBJ1-3; 8 bases align to TRBD1. For the CDR3, the DNA is TGTGCCAGCGCAGGGGGCTCAGGAAACACCATATATTTT. It specifies CASAGGSGNTIYF.